Listed below are T cell receptor beta chains from one sample, sequenced in a study of shared clonotypes between healthy human individuals. Some clones are missing from TCRdb's copy, which holds only in-frame ones; the method was immunoSEQ multiplex PCR. The data show approximately 1.9 million clones, with about 94% seen just once and about 1.7% held by the top ten. Material: naive CD8+ T cells from PBMCs. These receptors originate from a man aged 18 to 29 in good health. Some clones in this sample may be carry-over from other donors' samples. The CDR3 runs from the conserved cysteine through the conserved F or W. The D gene is left open where the match is weak. Clone size is stated in some rows and not others, as once, few, many or a class when expanded.

CASSLGLAGVTDTQYF	TGTGCCAGCAGCTTAGGCCTAGCGGGGGTCACAGATACGCAGTATTTT	16	-	TRBD2	TRBV7-9	TRBJ2-3
CAWSVDRIGTGETEAFF	TGTGCCTGGAGTGTAGATCGGATTGGCACAGGGGAAACTGAAGCTTTCTTT	17	-	TRBD1	TRBV30	TRBJ1-1
CARGRHWETQYF	TGTGCCAGAGGACGGCACTGGGAGACCCAGTACTTC	12	-	-	TRBV27	TRBJ2-5
CASSGGTLWDTGELFF	TGTGCCAGTAGTGGGGGGACTTTATGGGACACCGGGGAGCTGTTTTTT	16	-	-	TRBV19	TRBJ2-2
CASSQFGQGADTQYF	TGTGCCAGCAGTCAGTTCGGACAGGGGGCAGATACGCAGTATTTT	15	-	TRBD1	TRBV2	TRBJ2-3
CASSIDAAGYTF	TGTGCCAGTAGTATAGATGCGGCAGGCTACACCTTC	12	-	-	TRBV19	TRBJ1-2
CASSLDLDVGNTIYF	TGTGCCAGCAGCTTAGATCTTGACGTTGGAAACACCATATATTTT	15	-	-	TRBV7-9	TRBJ1-3
CASSPNRDFHNEQFF	TGTGCCAGCAGCCCAAACCGGGACTTCCACAATGAGCAGTTCTTC	15	-	-	TRBV11-1	TRBJ2-1
CASSQDIAESYEQYF	TGCGCCAGCAGCCAAGACATAGCAGAATCCTACGAGCAGTACTTC	15	-	-	TRBV4-1	TRBJ2-7
CASSHGGTSGYNEQFF	TGCGCCAGCAGCCACGGAGGGACTAGCGGGTACAATGAGCAGTTCTTC	16	-	TRBD2	TRBV4-1	TRBJ2-1
CASSINSLNYGYTF	TGTGCCAGTAGTATTAACTCCCTTAACTATGGCTACACCTTC	14	-	-	TRBV19	TRBJ1-2
CASSFTRDRAYEQYF	TGTGCCAGCAGCTTCACACGGGACAGGGCCTACGAGCAGTACTTC	15	-	TRBD1	TRBV7-9	TRBJ2-7
CASSLGTETETQYF	TGTGCCAGCAGCCTCGGGACGGAAACAGAGACCCAGTACTTC	14	-	-	TRBV6-1	TRBJ2-5
CASSRLRTGGAYEQYF	TGTGCCAGCAGCCGGCTCAGGACAGGGGGCGCTTACGAGCAGTACTTC	16	-	TRBD1	TRBV28	TRBJ2-7
CASRTPGLAGFQETQYF	TGTGCCAGCAGAACACCGGGACTAGCGGGATTCCAAGAGACCCAGTACTTC	17	-	TRBD2	TRBV2	TRBJ2-5
CASSPYRGQPSGANVLTF	TGTGCCAGCAGCCCCTATCGCGGACAGCCCTCTGGGGCCAACGTCCTGACTTTC	18	-	-	TRBV7-9	TRBJ2-6
CASSLSGEKLFF	TGTGCCAGCAGTTTATCAGGTGAAAAACTGTTTTTT	12	-	-	TRBV27	TRBJ1-4
CASSLGPPAGELFF	TGTGCCAGCAGCTTAGGTCCCCCCGCCGGGGAGCTGTTTTTT	14	once	-	TRBV7-6	TRBJ2-2
CASSNTVDEKLFF	TGTGCCAGCAGCAACACCGTCGATGAAAAACTGTTTTTT	13	-	-	TRBV5-4	TRBJ1-4
CASSREAGEAFF	TGTGCCAGCAGTCGTGAAGCCGGTGAAGCTTTCTTT	12	-	-	TRBV13	TRBJ1-1
CASSQDLVGTTSGNTIYF	TGCGCCAGCAGCCAAGATTTAGTTGGGACTACCTCTGGAAACACCATATATTTT	18	-	-	TRBV4-3	TRBJ1-3
CAISEGPYGYTF	TGTGCCATCAGTGAGGGACCCTATGGCTACACCTTC	12	once	-	TRBV10-3	TRBJ1-2
CASSSSGEEFNQPQHF	TGTGCCAGCAGCTCCAGTGGTGAAGAGTTCAATCAGCCCCAGCATTTT	16	-	-	TRBV7-8	TRBJ1-5
CASSYSEGDQPQHF	TGTGCCAGCAGTTATTCAGAGGGGGATCAGCCCCAGCATTTT	14	-	-	TRBV6-5	TRBJ1-5
CAWSEGISNNEQFF	TGTGCCTGGAGTGAAGGGATTAGTAACAATGAGCAGTTCTTC	14	-	-	TRBV30	TRBJ2-1
CASSQNTGGEQETQYF	TGTGCCAGCAGCCAAAATACAGGGGGTGAGCAAGAGACCCAGTACTTC	16	-	TRBD1	TRBV7-9	TRBJ2-5
CASSFRGEWPYNEQFF	TGTGCCAGCAGTTTCAGGGGGGAGTGGCCCTACAATGAGCAGTTCTTC	16	-	-	TRBV27	TRBJ2-1